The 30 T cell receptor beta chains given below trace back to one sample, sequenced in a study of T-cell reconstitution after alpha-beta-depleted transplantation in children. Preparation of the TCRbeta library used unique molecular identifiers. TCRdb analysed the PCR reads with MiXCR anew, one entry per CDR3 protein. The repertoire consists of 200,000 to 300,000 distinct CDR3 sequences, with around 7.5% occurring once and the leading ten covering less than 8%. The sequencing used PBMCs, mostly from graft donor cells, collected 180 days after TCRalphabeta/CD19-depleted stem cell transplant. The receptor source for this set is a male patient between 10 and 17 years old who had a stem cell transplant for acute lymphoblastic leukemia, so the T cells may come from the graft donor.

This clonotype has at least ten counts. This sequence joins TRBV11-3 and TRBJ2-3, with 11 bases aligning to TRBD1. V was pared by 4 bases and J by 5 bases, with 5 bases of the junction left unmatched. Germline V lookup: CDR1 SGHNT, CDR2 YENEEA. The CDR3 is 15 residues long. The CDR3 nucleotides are TGTGCCAGCAGCTACGGACAGGGGGCTGGAGATACGCAGTATTTT. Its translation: CASSYGQGAGDTQYF.

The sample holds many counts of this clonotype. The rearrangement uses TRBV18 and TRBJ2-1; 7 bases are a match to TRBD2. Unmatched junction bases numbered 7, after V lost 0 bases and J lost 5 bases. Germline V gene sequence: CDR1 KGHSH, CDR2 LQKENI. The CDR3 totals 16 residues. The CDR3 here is CASSPPVAAGDNEQFF. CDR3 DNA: TGTGCCAGCTCACCACCGGTGGCGGCGGGAGACAATGAGCAGTTCTTC.

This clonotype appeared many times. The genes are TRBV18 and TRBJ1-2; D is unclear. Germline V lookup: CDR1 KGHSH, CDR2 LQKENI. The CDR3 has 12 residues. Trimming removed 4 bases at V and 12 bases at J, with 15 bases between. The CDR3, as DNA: TGTGCCAGCTCACACCGGACGGCGGACCACACCTTC. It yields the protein CASSHRTADHTF. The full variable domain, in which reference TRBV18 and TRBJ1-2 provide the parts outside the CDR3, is NAGVMQNPRHLVRRRGQEARLRCSPMKGHSHVYWYRQLPEEGLKFMVYLQKENIIDESGMPKERFSAEFPKEGPSILRIQQVVRGDSAAYFCASSHRTADHTFGSGTRLTVV.

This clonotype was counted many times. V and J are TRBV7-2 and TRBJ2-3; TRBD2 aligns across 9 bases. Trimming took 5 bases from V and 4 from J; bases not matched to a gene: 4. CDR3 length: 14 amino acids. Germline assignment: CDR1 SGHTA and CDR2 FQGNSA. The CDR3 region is CASSPRTSADTQYF. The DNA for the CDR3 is TGTGCCAGCAGCCCGCGGACTAGCGCAGATACGCAGTATTTT.

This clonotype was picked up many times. CDR3 sequence: CASSQDPGLASETQYF. The CDR3 coding sequence is TGTGCCAGCAGCCAAGATCCGGGACTAGCTTCAGAGACCCAGTACTTC. The gene calls are TRBV3-1 and TRBJ2-5, with TRBD2 matching over 9 bases. The junction had 6 bases not matched to a gene; V was cut back by 0 bases and J by 4 bases. CDR1 and CDR2 (germline): LGHDT, YNNKEL (reference sequence). This CDR3 is built from 16 residues.

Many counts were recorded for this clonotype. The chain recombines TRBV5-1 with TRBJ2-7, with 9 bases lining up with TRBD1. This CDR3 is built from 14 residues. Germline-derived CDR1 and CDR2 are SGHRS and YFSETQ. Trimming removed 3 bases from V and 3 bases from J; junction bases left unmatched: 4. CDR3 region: CASSWTGEGYEQYF. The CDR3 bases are TGCGCCAGCAGCTGGACAGGGGAGGGCTACGAGCAGTACTTC. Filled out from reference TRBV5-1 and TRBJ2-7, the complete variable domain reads KAGVTQTPRYLIKTRGQQVTLSCSPISGHRSVSWYQQTPGQGLQFLFEYFSETQRNKGNFPGRFSGRQFSNSRSEMNVSTLELGDSALYLCASSWTGEGYEQYFGPGTRLTVT.

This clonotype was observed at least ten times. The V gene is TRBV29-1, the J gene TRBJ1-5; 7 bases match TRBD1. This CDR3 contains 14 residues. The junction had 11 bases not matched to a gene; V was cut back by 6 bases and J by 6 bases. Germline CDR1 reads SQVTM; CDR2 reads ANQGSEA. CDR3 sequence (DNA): TGCAGCGTACAAGGGACAGTCGCGGGTCAGCCCCAGCATTTT. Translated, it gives CSVQGTVAGQPQHF.

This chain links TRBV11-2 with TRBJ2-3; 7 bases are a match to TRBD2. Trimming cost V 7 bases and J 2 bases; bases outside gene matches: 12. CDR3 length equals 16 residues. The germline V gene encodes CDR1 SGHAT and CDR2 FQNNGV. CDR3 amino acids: CASTPEPGTTTDTQYF. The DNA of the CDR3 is TGTGCCAGCACCCCTGAACCCGGGACTACCACAGATACGCAGTATTTT.

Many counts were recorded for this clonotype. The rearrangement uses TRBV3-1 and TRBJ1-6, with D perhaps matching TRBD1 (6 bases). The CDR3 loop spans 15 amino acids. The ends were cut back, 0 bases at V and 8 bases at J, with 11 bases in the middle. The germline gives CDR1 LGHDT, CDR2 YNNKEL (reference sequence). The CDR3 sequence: CASSQEGRGHSPLHF. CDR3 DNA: TGTGCCAGCAGCCAAGAGGGCAGGGGCCATTCACCCCTCCACTTT.

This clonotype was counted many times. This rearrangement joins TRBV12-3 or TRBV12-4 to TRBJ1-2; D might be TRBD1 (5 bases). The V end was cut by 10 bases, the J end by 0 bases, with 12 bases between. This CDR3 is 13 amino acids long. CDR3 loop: CATRTGANYGYTF. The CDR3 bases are TGTGCCACCCGCACGGGGGCTAACTATGGCTACACCTTC.

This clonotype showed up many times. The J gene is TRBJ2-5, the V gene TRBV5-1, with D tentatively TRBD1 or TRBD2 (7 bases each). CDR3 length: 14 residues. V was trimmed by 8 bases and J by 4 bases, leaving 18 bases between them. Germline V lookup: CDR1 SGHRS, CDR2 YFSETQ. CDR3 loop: CASTRQGGGETQYF. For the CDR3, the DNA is TGCGCCAGTACCCGACAGGGAGGGGGAGAGACCCAGTACTTC.

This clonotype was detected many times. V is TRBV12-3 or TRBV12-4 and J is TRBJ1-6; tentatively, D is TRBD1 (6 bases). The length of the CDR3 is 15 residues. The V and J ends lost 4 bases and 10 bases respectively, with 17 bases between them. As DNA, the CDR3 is TGTGCCAGCAGTTCAAACAGGGAGGTCGGCTCACCCCTCCACTTT. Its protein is CASSSNREVGSPLHF.

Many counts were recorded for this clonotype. CDR3 region: CATRGAVTDTQYF. CDR3 nucleotides: TGTGCCACACGGGGGGCTGTGACAGATACGCAGTATTTT. V gene TRBV24-1 combines with J gene TRBJ2-3; weak D call: TRBD2 (7 bases). V dropped 10 bases and J dropped 3 bases, with 13 bases sitting between them. CDR3 length: 13 amino acids. CDR1 KGHDR and CDR2 SFDVKD come from the germline V gene.

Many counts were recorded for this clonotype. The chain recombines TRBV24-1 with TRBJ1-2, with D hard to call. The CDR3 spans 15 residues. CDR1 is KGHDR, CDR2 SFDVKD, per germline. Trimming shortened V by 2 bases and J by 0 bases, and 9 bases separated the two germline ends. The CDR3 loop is CATSDSGVSNYGYTF. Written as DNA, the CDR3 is TGTGCCACCAGTGATTCAGGCGTCTCTAACTATGGCTACACCTTC.

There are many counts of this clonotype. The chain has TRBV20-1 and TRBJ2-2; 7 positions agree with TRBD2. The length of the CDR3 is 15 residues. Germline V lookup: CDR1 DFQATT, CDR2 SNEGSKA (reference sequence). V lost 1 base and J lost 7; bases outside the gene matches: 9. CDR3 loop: CSARVVAGVFGELFF. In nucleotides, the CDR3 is TGCAGTGCTAGAGTGGTTGCGGGAGTATTCGGGGAGCTGTTTTTT.

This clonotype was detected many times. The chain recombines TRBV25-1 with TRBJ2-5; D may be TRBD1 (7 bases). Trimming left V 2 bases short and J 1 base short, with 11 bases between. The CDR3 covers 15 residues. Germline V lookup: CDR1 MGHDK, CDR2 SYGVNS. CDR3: CASSEAGGIQETQYF. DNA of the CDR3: TGTGCCAGCAGTGAAGCAGGGGGGATCCAAGAGACCCAGTACTTC.

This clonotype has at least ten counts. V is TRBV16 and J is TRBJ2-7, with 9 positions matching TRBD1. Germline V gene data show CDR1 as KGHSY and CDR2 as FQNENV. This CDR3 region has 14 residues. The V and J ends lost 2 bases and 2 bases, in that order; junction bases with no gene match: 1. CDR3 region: CASSQGTGPYEQYF. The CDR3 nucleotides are TGTGCCAGCAGCCAAGGGACAGGGCCCTACGAGCAGTACTTC.

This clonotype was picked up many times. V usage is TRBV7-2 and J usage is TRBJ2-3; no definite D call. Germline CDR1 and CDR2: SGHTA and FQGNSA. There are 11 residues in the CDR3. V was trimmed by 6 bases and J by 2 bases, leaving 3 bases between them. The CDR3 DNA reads TGTGCCAGCAGACCCACAGATACGCAGTATTTT. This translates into CASRPTDTQYF.

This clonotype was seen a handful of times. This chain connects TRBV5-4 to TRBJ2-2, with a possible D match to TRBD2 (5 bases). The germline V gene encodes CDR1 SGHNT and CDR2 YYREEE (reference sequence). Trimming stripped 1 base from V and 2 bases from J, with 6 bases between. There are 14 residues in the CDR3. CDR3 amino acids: CASSLRTNTGELFF. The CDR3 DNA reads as TGTGCCAGCAGCTTGCGGACTAACACCGGGGAGCTGTTTTTT.

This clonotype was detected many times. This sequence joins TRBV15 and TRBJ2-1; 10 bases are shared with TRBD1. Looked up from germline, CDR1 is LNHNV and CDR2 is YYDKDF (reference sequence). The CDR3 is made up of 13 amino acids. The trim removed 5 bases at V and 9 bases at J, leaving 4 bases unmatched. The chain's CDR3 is CATSPRDRGEQFF. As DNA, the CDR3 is TGTGCCACCAGCCCCCGGGACAGGGGTGAGCAGTTCTTC.

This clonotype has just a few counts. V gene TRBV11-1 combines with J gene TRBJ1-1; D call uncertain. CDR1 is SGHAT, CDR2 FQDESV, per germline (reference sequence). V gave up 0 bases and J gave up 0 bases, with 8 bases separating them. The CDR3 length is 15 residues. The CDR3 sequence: CASSLARNMNTEAFF. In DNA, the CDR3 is TGTGCCAGCAGCTTAGCGCGAAACATGAACACTGAAGCTTTCTTT.

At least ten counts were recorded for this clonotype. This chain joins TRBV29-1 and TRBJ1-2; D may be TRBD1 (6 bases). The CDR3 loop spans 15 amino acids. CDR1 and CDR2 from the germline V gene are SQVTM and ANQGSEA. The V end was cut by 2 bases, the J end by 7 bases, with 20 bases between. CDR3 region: CSVELVRGQEFGYTF. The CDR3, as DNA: TGCAGCGTTGAACTCGTCCGGGGGCAGGAATTTGGCTACACCTTC.

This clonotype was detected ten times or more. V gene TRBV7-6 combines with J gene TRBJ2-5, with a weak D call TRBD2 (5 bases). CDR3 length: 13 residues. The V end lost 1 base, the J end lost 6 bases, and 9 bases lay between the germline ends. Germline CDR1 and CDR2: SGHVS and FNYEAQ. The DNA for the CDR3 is TGTGCCAGCAGCTTAGAGGGAGCGAAGACCCAGTACTTC. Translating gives CASSLEGAKTQYF.

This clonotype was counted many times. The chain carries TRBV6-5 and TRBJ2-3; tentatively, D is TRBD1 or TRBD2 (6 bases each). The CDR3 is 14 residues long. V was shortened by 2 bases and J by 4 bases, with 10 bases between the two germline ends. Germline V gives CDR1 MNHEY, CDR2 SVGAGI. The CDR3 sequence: CASSYRGEADTQYF. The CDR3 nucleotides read TGTGCCAGCAGTTACAGGGGGGAGGCAGATACGCAGTATTTT.

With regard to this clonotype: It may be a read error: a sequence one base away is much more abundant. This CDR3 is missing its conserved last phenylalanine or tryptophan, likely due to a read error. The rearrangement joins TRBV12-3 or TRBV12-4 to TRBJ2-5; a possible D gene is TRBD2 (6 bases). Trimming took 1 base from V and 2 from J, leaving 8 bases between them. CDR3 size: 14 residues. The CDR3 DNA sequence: TGTGCCAGCAGTTTAGGGGAGGTACAAGAGACCCAGTACTTA. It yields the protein CASSLGEVQETQYL.

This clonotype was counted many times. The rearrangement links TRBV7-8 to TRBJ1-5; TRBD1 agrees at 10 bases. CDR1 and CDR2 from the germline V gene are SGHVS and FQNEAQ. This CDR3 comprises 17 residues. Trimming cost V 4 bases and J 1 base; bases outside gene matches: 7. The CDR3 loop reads CASSSDRGVKSNQPQHF. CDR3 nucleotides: TGTGCCAGCAGCTCGGACAGGGGGGTTAAGAGCAATCAGCCCCAGCATTTT.

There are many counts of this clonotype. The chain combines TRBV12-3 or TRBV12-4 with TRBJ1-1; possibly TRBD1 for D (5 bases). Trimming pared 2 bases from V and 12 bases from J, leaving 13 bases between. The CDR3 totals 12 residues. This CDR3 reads CASSLSGRVPFF. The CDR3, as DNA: TGTGCCAGCAGTTTATCTGGCAGGGTCCCTTTCTTT.

The CDR3 spells CASSFLLPGPVTKTISGANVLTF. CDR3 DNA: TGTGCCAGCAGCTTCCTCCTGCCGGGACCCGTCACTAAAACTATCTCTGGGGCCAACGTCCTGACTTTC. The chain couples TRBV5-8 to TRBJ2-6, with D perhaps matching TRBD1 or TRBD2 (5 bases each). Germline CDR1 and CDR2: SGHTS and YDEGEE. The CDR3 is 23 residues long. Deletions cut 2 bases from V and 0 bases from J, with 30 bases between.

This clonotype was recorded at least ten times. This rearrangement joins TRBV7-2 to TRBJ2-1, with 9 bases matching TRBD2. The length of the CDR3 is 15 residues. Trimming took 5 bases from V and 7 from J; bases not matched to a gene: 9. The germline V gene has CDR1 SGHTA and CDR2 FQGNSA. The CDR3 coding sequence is TGTGCCAGCAGCGGGGCGGCGGGGGGGCAGAATGAGCAGTTCTTC. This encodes CASSGAAGGQNEQFF. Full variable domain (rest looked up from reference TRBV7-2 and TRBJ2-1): GAGVSQSPSNKVTEKGKDVELRCDPISGHTALYWYRQSLGQGLEFLIYFQGNSAPDKSGLPSDRFSAERTGGSVSTLTIQRTQQEDSAVYLCASSGAAGGQNEQFFGPGTRLTVL.

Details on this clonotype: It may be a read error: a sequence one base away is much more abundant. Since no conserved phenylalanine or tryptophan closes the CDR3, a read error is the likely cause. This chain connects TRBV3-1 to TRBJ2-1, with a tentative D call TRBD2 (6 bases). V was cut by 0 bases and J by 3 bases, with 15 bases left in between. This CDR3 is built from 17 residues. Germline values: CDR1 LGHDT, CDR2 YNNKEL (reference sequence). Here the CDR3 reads CASSQDPTGEVYNEQFY. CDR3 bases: TGTGCCAGCAGCCAAGATCCGACGGGAGAGGTCTACAATGAGCAGTTCTAC.